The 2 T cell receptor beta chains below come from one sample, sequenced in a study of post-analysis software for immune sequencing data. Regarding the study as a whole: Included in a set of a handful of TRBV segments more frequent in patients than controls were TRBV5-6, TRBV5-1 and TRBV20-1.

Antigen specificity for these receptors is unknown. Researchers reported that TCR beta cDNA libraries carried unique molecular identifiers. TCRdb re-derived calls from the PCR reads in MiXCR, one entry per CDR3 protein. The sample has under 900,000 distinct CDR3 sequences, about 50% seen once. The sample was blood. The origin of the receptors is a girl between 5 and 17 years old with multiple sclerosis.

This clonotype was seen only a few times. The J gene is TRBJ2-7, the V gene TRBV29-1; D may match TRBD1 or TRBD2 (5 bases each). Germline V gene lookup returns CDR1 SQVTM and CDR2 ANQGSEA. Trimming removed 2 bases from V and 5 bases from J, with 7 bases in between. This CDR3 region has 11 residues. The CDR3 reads CSVERGNEQYF. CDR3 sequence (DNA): TGCAGCGTTGAACGGGGCAACGAGCAGTACTTC.

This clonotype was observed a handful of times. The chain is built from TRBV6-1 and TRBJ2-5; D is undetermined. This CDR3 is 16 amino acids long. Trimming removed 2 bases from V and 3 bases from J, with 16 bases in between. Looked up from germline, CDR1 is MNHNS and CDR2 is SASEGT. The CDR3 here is CASSEHPARWEETQYF. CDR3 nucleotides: TGTGCCAGCAGTGAACACCCCGCGCGATGGGAAGAGACCCAGTACTTC.